These T cell receptor beta chains were read from a single sample in a study of blood T cell repertoires in COVID-19. The table came from immunoSEQ multiplex PCR; TCRdb's copy has only in-frame clones and leaves some out. The sample yields roughly 400,000 clones, around nine tenths seen once. Sequencing was done on a sample of PBMCs or T cells enriched from blood (not recorded which). The receptors were sampled from a woman between 50 and 59 years old who had recovered from COVID-19. CDR3s include the opening cysteine and the closing phenylalanine or tryptophan. The D gene is left open where the match is weak. A clone size is listed for some rows: how often the clone was seen (once, few, many), or a class if it is expanded.

CDR3aa: CASSLAWAPYGYTF
CDR3nt: TGTGCCAGCAGCTTGGCCTGGGCACCCTATGGCTACACCTTC
abundance: NA
v_gene: TRBV5-5
j_gene: TRBJ1-2
d_gene: NA

CDR3aa: CASSSRPGQLEAFF
CDR3nt: TGTGCCAGCAGCTCTAGGCCGGGACAGCTTGAAGCTTTCTTT
abundance: few
v_gene: TRBV7-8
j_gene: TRBJ1-1
d_gene: TRBD1

CDR3aa: CASSIAGGPNTGELFF
CDR3nt: TGTGCCAGTAGTATCGCGGGGGGTCCGAACACCGGGGAGCTGTTTTTT
abundance: NA
v_gene: TRBV19
j_gene: TRBJ2-2
d_gene: TRBD2

CDR3aa: CASSFWWALDTQYF
CDR3nt: TGTGCCAGCAGTTTCTGGTGGGCATTAGATACGCAGTATTTT
abundance: NA
v_gene: TRBV27
j_gene: TRBJ2-3
d_gene: NA

CDR3aa: CASSYQSGGREEQFF
CDR3nt: TGTGCCAGCAGTTACCAGAGCGGGGGCCGCGAGGAGCAGTTCTTC
abundance: NA
v_gene: TRBV6-2/TRBV6-3
j_gene: TRBJ2-1
d_gene: TRBD2

CDR3aa: CASSYWLMDRRNTEAFF
CDR3nt: TGTGCCAGCAGTTACTGGCTTATGGACAGGCGGAACACTGAAGCTTTCTTT
abundance: NA
v_gene: TRBV6-2/TRBV6-3
j_gene: TRBJ1-1
d_gene: TRBD1

CDR3aa: CASSPSRGIEQFF
CDR3nt: TGTGCCAGCAGCCCCTCCAGGGGGATCGAGCAGTTCTTC
abundance: NA
v_gene: TRBV11-1
j_gene: TRBJ2-1
d_gene: TRBD1

CDR3aa: CASSFQGDYGYTF
CDR3nt: TGTGCCAGCAGCTTCCAGGGGGACTATGGCTACACCTTC
abundance: NA
v_gene: TRBV5-8
j_gene: TRBJ1-2
d_gene: TRBD1

CDR3aa: CASSPGQGPYNSPLHF
CDR3nt: TGTGCCAGCAGCCCGGGACAGGGACCCTATAATTCACCCCTCCACTTT
abundance: NA
v_gene: TRBV5-6
j_gene: TRBJ1-6
d_gene: TRBD1

CDR3aa: CSGSGRNTEAFF
CDR3nt: TGCAGCGGTTCAGGAAGGAACACTGAAGCTTTCTTT
abundance: NA
v_gene: TRBV29-1
j_gene: TRBJ1-1
d_gene: NA

CDR3aa: CASSQVRGNTEAFF
CDR3nt: TGTGCCAGCAGCCAAGTCCGGGGGAACACTGAAGCTTTCTTT
abundance: NA
v_gene: TRBV3-1/TRBV3-2
j_gene: TRBJ1-1
d_gene: NA

CDR3aa: CASSWGLAGEETQYF
CDR3nt: TGTGCCAGCAGCTGGGGACTAGCGGGGGAAGAGACCCAGTACTTC
abundance: NA
v_gene: TRBV7-2
j_gene: TRBJ2-5
d_gene: TRBD2

CDR3aa: CASSSQGQGDTEAFF
CDR3nt: TGTGCCAGCAGCTCCCAGGGACAGGGAGACACTGAAGCTTTCTTT
abundance: NA
v_gene: TRBV9
j_gene: TRBJ1-1
d_gene: TRBD1

CDR3aa: CASSLAGGDQPQHF
CDR3nt: TGTGCCAGCTCACTGGCAGGGGGCGATCAGCCCCAGCATTTT
abundance: NA
v_gene: TRBV18
j_gene: TRBJ1-5
d_gene: TRBD1

CDR3aa: CASEEARSYNSPLHF
CDR3nt: TGTGCCAGCGAAGAGGCCCGCTCCTATAATTCACCCCTCCACTTT
abundance: NA
v_gene: TRBV2
j_gene: TRBJ1-6
d_gene: NA

CDR3aa: CSVTPGGGSNYGYTF
CDR3nt: TGCAGCGTTACCCCCGGGGGAGGTTCTAACTATGGCTACACCTTC
abundance: NA
v_gene: TRBV29-1
j_gene: TRBJ1-2
d_gene: NA

CDR3aa: CASSQAATGDNGELFF
CDR3nt: TGCGCCAGCAGCCAAGCAGCGACAGGGGATAACGGGGAGCTGTTTTTT
abundance: once
v_gene: TRBV4-3
j_gene: TRBJ2-2
d_gene: TRBD1

CDR3aa: CASRPGQGLQPQHF
CDR3nt: TGTGCCAGCAGGCCCGGACAGGGACTTCAGCCCCAGCATTTT
abundance: many
v_gene: TRBV6-1
j_gene: TRBJ1-5
d_gene: TRBD1

CDR3aa: CASSRAHQETQYF
CDR3nt: TGTGCCAGCAGCCGCGCGCACCAAGAGACCCAGTACTTC
abundance: NA
v_gene: TRBV12-3/TRBV12-4
j_gene: TRBJ2-5
d_gene: NA

CDR3aa: CASGPEATNEKLFF
CDR3nt: TGTGCCAGCGGCCCTGAGGCAACTAATGAAAAACTGTTTTTT
abundance: NA
v_gene: TRBV27
j_gene: TRBJ1-4
d_gene: NA

CDR3aa: CASSSGDGGASTGELFF
CDR3nt: TGTGCCAGCAGCTCAGGGGATGGCGGGGCCAGCACCGGGGAGCTGTTTTTT
abundance: NA
v_gene: TRBV13
j_gene: TRBJ2-2
d_gene: NA